This T cell receptor beta chain emerged from a study of T cell responses to AZD1222 COVID-19 vaccine. Study-level results: Repertoire sampling was restricted to post-peak T cell response timepoints. Nearly half of unique spike-specific TCRs reportedly avoided B.1.351 and B.1.1.7 mutated regions. With two AZD1222 doses given, Spike-specific TCR breadth and depth both rose. Most donors were white British and more were female, and clonal diversity was possibly underestimated.

A word on this clone: The antigen is undetermined.

Measured with immunoSEQ multiplex PCR; TCRdb has only the in-frame clones, and not every one. The table records 99,000 or so clones, approximately 89% of them present only once. With 3 bases clipped from V and 2 bases from J, the junction kept 6 bases outside the gene matches. Germline V gene lookup returns CDR1 LGHNA and CDR2 YNFKEQ. The CDR3 length is 15 residues. The chain is built from TRBV4-2 and TRBJ2-5; 7 nucleotides align to TRBD1. The specimen comprised peripheral blood, sampled on day 0 of AZD1222 vaccination. The sequence came from an adult in good health. The CDR3 here is CASSHGTADQETQYF. The DNA for the CDR3 is TGTGCCAGCAGCCACGGGACAGCTGATCAAGAGACCCAGTACTTC.